Sequencing of this TCR beta chain was carried out in a study of Ad26.COV2.S vaccination and SARS-CoV-2 variants. At the level of the study: Of the COV1001 trial arms, the Ad26.COV2.S arm included the donor.

Treatment here: 15 to 20 received Ad26.COV2.S at low or high dose, single or two shots; 5 received placebo; per-sample allocation not given. Collection of the samples took place on day 63 after the first injection of vaccine or placebo. As for this clone: The antigen is undetermined.

Produced via immunoSEQ multiplex PCR; TCRdb's table is partial and in-frame only. This sample has about 420,000 clones, with roughly 88% found just once. The study, taken as a whole, reports: Individuals receiving vaccine had higher spike-specific TCR breadth than placebo recipients did.

The source of this sequence is a person aged 18-60 years who received the Ad26.COV2.S COVID-19 vaccine or a placebo. Source: peripheral blood, taken in a trial of Ad26.COV2.S vaccine versus placebo.

The CDR3 protein is CASSHLAGGITGELFF. For the CDR3, the DNA is TGTGCCAGCAGCCACCTAGCGGGGGGAATCACCGGGGAGCTGTTTTTT. V gene TRBV13 combines with J gene TRBJ2-2; 11 bases agree with TRBD2. The CDR3 is 16 residues long. J gave up 4 bases and V 5 bases, and 6 bases lay outside the gene matches. Germline V gene sequence: CDR1 PRHDT, CDR2 FYEKMQ (reference sequence).